Below, one T cell receptor (beta chain) is given with its context. Repertoires were generated with immunoSEQ multiplex PCR, while TCRdb's copy carries only in-frame clones and drops some. The sample contains some 590 clones, around nine tenths of which appear only once. Germline-derived CDR1 and CDR2 are SEHNR and FQNEAQ (reference sequence). There are 14 residues in the CDR3. V lost 5 bases to trimming and J lost 9 bases; unmatched junction nucleotides: 5. The data were taken from a study of tissue T cells after allogeneic stem cell transplantation. The receptor's source is a male patient aged 35-75 years with steroid-refractory graft-versus-host disease after an allogeneic stem cell transplant. A share of the T cells may be of graft donor origin. V and J are TRBV7-9 and TRBJ2-1; TRBD2 agrees at 12 bases. Sequences were derived from duodenal tissue, sampled at autopsy. This CDR3 reads CASSRLAGVLEQFF. The CDR3 coding sequence is TGTGCCAGCAGCCGACTAGCGGGGGTTCTTGAGCAGTTCTTC.